Listed below are T cell receptor beta chains from one sample, sequenced in a study of metastatic and nonmetastatic thyroid tumors. TCRdb re-called the PCR reads with MiXCR. The sample yields about 28,000 clones, 24% seen once. What was sequenced was blood. The receptor source for this set is a female donor with papillary thyroid cancer or a benign thyroid nodule (not recorded which). Some clones in this sample may be carry-over from other donors' samples. The CDR3 runs from the conserved cysteine through the conserved F or W. Clone size appears in some rows only: once, few, many, or a class for an expanded clone.

V	J	size	CDR3
TRBV29-1	TRBJ1-2	many	CSVRRQGAAYGYTF
TRBV11-2	TRBJ2-2	many	CASSSLGSTGELFF
TRBV6-1	TRBJ2-3	few	CASSVGQFTDTQYF
TRBV4-1	TRBJ1-5	-	CASRKTHTGFGNQPQHF
TRBV2	TRBJ2-1	few	CASGQAGVYNEQFF
TRBV4-3	TRBJ2-1	many	CASSQDVGTSVYNEQFF
TRBV7-8	TRBJ2-2	many	CASITDSNTGELFF
TRBV3-1	TRBJ1-2	-	CASSRGGNGPLTYTF
TRBV19	TRBJ2-7	many	CASSIDRTETYEQYF
TRBV2	TRBJ2-7	-	CASSNGAGPSYEQYF
TRBV28	TRBJ1-4	many	CASRSGTELFF
TRBV6-1	TRBJ2-1	-	CASSRLAGVPRGQFF
TRBV18	TRBJ2-1	once	CASSRREGEQFF
TRBV29-1	TRBJ2-7	many	CSGLTGGPTTYEQYF
TRBV28	TRBJ2-7	few	CASSLGTILGLAGGPGSYEQYF
TRBV7-2	TRBJ1-2	many	CASSLVGWGYTF
TRBV19	TRBJ1-1	-	CASSFNGQRNTEAFF
TRBV12-3/TRBV12-4	TRBJ1-1	few	CASSFGGGSTEAFF
TRBV20-1	TRBJ1-5	many	CSATGQGRQPQHF
TRBV10-2	TRBJ2-5	many	CASSPTGLAGLGPKETQYF
TRBV20-1	TRBJ1-2	many	CSARDPLQGSSGYTF
TRBV11-2	TRBJ2-3	-	CASSMIRTDTDTQYF
TRBV12-3/TRBV12-4	TRBJ2-5	-	CASSLGQTETQYF
TRBV19	TRBJ2-3	many	CASSIQGTDTQYF
TRBV27	TRBJ2-7	-	CASTHVPGPSYEQYF
TRBV30	TRBJ2-3	many	CAWSSGVTTDTQYF
TRBV30	TRBJ2-1	many	CAWSVGLAGLYNEQFF
TRBV6-6	TRBJ2-2	many	CASSYGGSNTGELFF
TRBV5-1	TRBJ2-1	many	CASSSQGMGVDEQFF
TRBV5-8	TRBJ1-1	-	CASSLYQVAYTEAFF
TRBV20-1	TRBJ2-1	many	CSAPPGGLSSYNEQFF
TRBV7-9	TRBJ2-1	many	CASSSLTSGTNEQFF
TRBV20-1	TRBJ2-2	-	CSAARQGANTGELFF
TRBV20-1	TRBJ2-7	-	CSASPRVSSYEQYF
TRBV6-6	TRBJ1-5	-	CASSYWGLNQPQHF
TRBV28	TRBJ2-3	many	CASNSPTRLTDTQYF
TRBV4-3	TRBJ2-2	many	CASSQDWGANTGELFF
TRBV20-1	TRBJ2-3	many	CSVEPGATDTQYF
TRBV28	TRBJ2-7	medium-sized	CASTRNPGQGEYEQYF
TRBV5-5	TRBJ2-7	-	CASSRTWTGGYEHYF
TRBV20-1	TRBJ1-6	many	CSARPPRESSPLHF
TRBV7-2	TRBJ1-5	many	CASSFLGPNQPQHF
TRBV4-1	TRBJ2-5	few	CASSRKLLLSGTSRHQETQYF
TRBV24-1	TRBJ1-1	many	CATKATGATEAFF
TRBV11-2	TRBJ2-1	-	CASILHSLLADPLDEQFF
TRBV24-1	TRBJ2-1	few	CAIGQSGTGGNEQFF
TRBV19	TRBJ1-1	many	CASSIVPEDTEAFF
TRBV30	TRBJ1-1	many	CAWRGGPTEAFF
TRBV2	TRBJ1-5	many	CASREGRQGRDNQPQHF
TRBV29-1	TRBJ2-1	many	CSVVGGGGGEQFF
TRBV5-1	TRBJ2-2	many	CASSLVASNTGELFF
TRBV29-1	TRBJ1-1	many	CSEKPTGITEAFF
TRBV3-1	TRBJ1-2	-	CASSQAYGAQISGYTF